Listed below are T cell receptor beta chains from one sample, sequenced in a study of control samples from healthy donors and cancer patients. Using immunoSEQ multiplex PCR, the repertoire was profiled, and TCRdb retains in-frame clones only, with some absent. The repertoire holds about 150,000 clones, with approximately 93% as singletons. Sequencing was performed on blood. All receptors come from a man over 45 in good health. CDR3s include the opening cysteine and the closing phenylalanine or tryptophan. A D gene is named only where the DNA matches it firmly. Size tells how often a clone was seen (once, few, many) or the class of an expanded clone, and some rows leave it out.

cdr3_length clone_size j_call v_call d_call cdr3_aa cdr3_nt
13 few TRBJ1-3 TRBV10-1 NA CASSESRGNTIYF TGCGCCAGCAGTGAGTCTCGGGGAAACACCATATATTTT
15 NA TRBJ1-6 TRBV28 NA CASSFLRVGYSPLHF TGTGCCAGCAGTTTCCTTCGGGTTGGGTATTCACCCCTCCACTTT
14 NA TRBJ2-7 TRBV30 TRBD2 CAWSAAGLPFEQYF TGTGCCTGGAGCGCAGCGGGACTCCCCTTCGAGCAGTACTTC
13 NA TRBJ2-2 TRBV12-3/TRBV12-4 NA CAYLTGNTGELFF TGTGCCTATTTGACTGGGAACACCGGGGAGCTGTTTTTT
12 NA TRBJ1-2 TRBV19 TRBD1 CASSITGGGYTF TGTGCCAGTAGTATAACAGGGGGCGGCTACACCTTC
18 NA TRBJ2-3 TRBV11-3 TRBD2 CASSLYPRPYWGLNTQYF TGTGCCAGCAGCTTATATCCACGACCCTACTGGGGACTAAATACGCAGTATTTT
13 NA TRBJ1-1 TRBV6-5 NA CASSSRRGTEAFF TGTGCCAGCAGCTCCCGGCGGGGGACTGAAGCTTTCTTT
14 NA TRBJ2-5 TRBV5-4 NA CASSLYGARETQYF TGTGCCAGCAGCTTGTATGGGGCGCGGGAGACCCAGTACTTC
15 NA TRBJ2-1 TRBV7-3 TRBD2 CASSLWASGSYEQFF TGTGCCAGCAGCTTATGGGCTAGCGGGAGCTATGAGCAGTTCTTC
14 NA TRBJ2-7 TRBV6-5 NA CASALGVPTDEQYF TGTGCCAGCGCTCTAGGGGTACCTACCGACGAGCAGTACTTC
14 few TRBJ2-3 TRBV6-5 NA CASSPLQGSDTQYF TGTGCCAGCAGTCCCCTACAGGGTTCAGATACGCAGTATTTT
16 NA TRBJ2-3 TRBV11-2 NA CASSLVALRSTDTQYF TGTGCCAGCAGCTTAGTAGCGCTCCGAAGCACAGATACGCAGTATTTT
14 NA TRBJ2-7 TRBV7-9 NA CASSLVAFVDEQYF TGTGCCAGCAGCTTAGTGGCCTTTGTCGACGAGCAGTACTTC
15 NA TRBJ1-3 TRBV7-2 NA CASSLVAGTGNTIYF TGTGCCAGCAGCTTAGTAGCCGGTACTGGAAACACCATATATTTT
15 NA TRBJ2-7 TRBV7-9 TRBD1 CASSLAQAGGYEQYF TGTGCCAGCAGCTTAGCGCAGGCAGGGGGCTACGAGCAGTACTTC
13 NA TRBJ1-2 TRBV14 TRBD1 CASTGTGVSGYTF TGTGCCAGCACTGGGACAGGGGTCTCTGGCTACACCTTC
13 NA TRBJ2-7 TRBV5-1 NA CASSPRLSYEQYF TGCGCCAGCAGCCCACGCCTCTCCTACGAGCAGTACTTC
14 NA TRBJ2-7 TRBV7-9 NA CASSKAGNSYEQYF TGTGCCAGCAGCAAAGCCGGGAACTCCTACGAGCAGTACTTC
12 NA TRBJ1-4 TRBV29-1 TRBD1 CSVGDRVEKLFF TGCAGCGTTGGGGACAGGGTAGAAAAACTGTTTTTT
17 NA TRBJ2-7 TRBV28 TRBD2 CASRELWRRLAGDEQYF TGTGCCAGCAGGGAACTGTGGCGGAGACTAGCGGGAGACGAGCAGTACTTC
14 few TRBJ1-1 TRBV15 NA CATSLTLGHLEAFF TGTGCCACCAGCCTCACCCTGGGACACCTTGAAGCTTTCTTT
15 once TRBJ2-3 TRBV3-1/TRBV3-2 TRBD2 CASSHGGRGTDTQYF TGTGCCAGCAGCCACGGCGGGAGAGGAACAGATACGCAGTATTTT
14 NA TRBJ1-1 TRBV5-1 TRBD1 CASRRDRMNTEAFF TGCGCCAGCAGAAGGGACAGAATGAACACTGAAGCTTTCTTT
14 NA TRBJ1-2 TRBV28 TRBD1 CASSTGGRNYGYTF TGTGCCAGCAGTACAGGGGGGAGGAACTATGGCTACACCTTC
14 NA TRBJ2-2 TRBV18 NA CASSPSGNTGELFF TGTGCCAGCTCACCTTCGGGGAACACCGGGGAGCTGTTTTTT
12 once TRBJ2-7 TRBV10-3 NA CAIKDGSYEQYF TGTGCCATCAAGGACGGGAGCTACGAGCAGTACTTC
15 NA TRBJ1-5 TRBV28 NA CASRAAGFRNQPQHF TGTGCCAGCAGAGCGGCAGGGTTTAGGAATCAGCCCCAGCATTTT
10 once TRBJ2-4 TRBV20-1 TRBD2 CSARGEPQYF TGCAGTGCCCGGGGGGAGCCCCAGTACTTC
16 once TRBJ1-5 TRBV5-6 NA CASSLGGGASNQPQHF TGTGCCAGCAGCCTGGGCGGGGGGGCGAGCAATCAGCCCCAGCATTTT
14 NA TRBJ2-2 TRBV7-6 NA CASKKEANTGELFF TGTGCCAGCAAAAAGGAGGCGAACACCGGGGAGCTGTTTTTT
13 NA TRBJ2-7 TRBV4-1 NA CASSQQGSYEQYF TGCGCCAGCAGCCAACAGGGGTCCTACGAGCAGTACTTC
15 once TRBJ2-5 TRBV14 NA CASSQGFGGAETQYF TGTGCCAGCAGCCAAGGTTTTGGGGGAGCAGAGACCCAGTACTTC
15 few TRBJ2-7 TRBV7-6 NA CASSPALLSAHEQYF TGTGCCAGCTCACCGGCCCTTCTTTCAGCCCACGAGCAGTACTTC
14 NA TRBJ2-3 TRBV9 TRBD2 CASSPSGREDTQYF TGTGCCAGCAGCCCCAGCGGGAGGGAGGATACGCAGTATTTT
16 few TRBJ2-1 TRBV6-2/TRBV6-3 NA CASSYVLSISYNEQFF TGTGCCAGCAGTTACGTGTTAAGCATCTCCTACAATGAGCAGTTCTTC
15 NA TRBJ2-7 TRBV6-5 TRBD2 CASSYLGGRGYEQYF TGTGCCAGCAGTTACTTGGGAGGGAGGGGATACGAGCAGTACTTC
14 NA TRBJ2-7 TRBV27 TRBD1 CASSLAGTDYEQYF TGTGCCAGCAGTTTAGCCGGGACAGACTACGAGCAGTACTTC
13 NA TRBJ1-5 TRBV6-5 NA CASQLRAGQPQHF TGTGCCAGCCAACTTAGGGCCGGTCAGCCCCAGCATTTT
14 NA TRBJ2-7 TRBV5-1 NA CASSLVGQLYEQYF TGCGCCAGCAGCTTGGTTGGACAGCTCTACGAGCAGTACTTC
13 NA TRBJ2-7 TRBV6-5 TRBD1 CASRLGTGREQYF TGTGCCAGCAGGCTCGGGACAGGGCGCGAGCAGTACTTC
16 few TRBJ1-2 TRBV11-2 TRBD1 CASSLVGQEINYGYTF TGTGCCAGCAGCTTAGTAGGACAGGAGATTAACTATGGCTACACCTTC
15 NA TRBJ2-7 TRBV11-2 TRBD2 CASSLMREKSYEQYF TGTGCCAGCAGCTTAATGCGGGAGAAGTCCTACGAGCAGTACTTC
14 NA TRBJ1-5 TRBV18 TRBD1 CASSRQGSNQPQHF TGTGCCAGCTCACGACAGGGTAGCAATCAGCCCCAGCATTTT
15 NA TRBJ2-3 TRBV27 TRBD2 CASSPRDYASFEQYF TGTGCCAGCAGTCCGAGGGACTACGCGTCTTTTGAGCAGTATTTT
13 NA TRBJ2-5 TRBV6-5 NA CASSLTGRETQYF TGTGCCAGCAGCCTTACAGGGCGAGAGACCCAGTACTTC
15 NA TRBJ2-1 TRBV6-5 NA CASHRDYASYNEQFF TGTGCCAGTCACAGAGACTACGCCTCCTACAATGAGCAGTTCTTC
13 NA TRBJ1-6 TRBV14 NA CASSQDLGSPLHF TGTGCCAGCAGCCAAGATCTAGGTTCACCCCTCCACTTT
13 NA TRBJ2-3 TRBV7-2 NA CASRPDGTDTQYF TGTGCCAGCAGACCGGACGGCACAGATACGCAGTATTTT
12 NA TRBJ2-1 TRBV4-1 NA CASSPPDREQFF TGCGCCAGCAGCCCCCCAGACAGGGAGCAGTTCTTC
15 NA TRBJ2-7 TRBV6-6 TRBD2 CASSDRPGLVPEQYF TGTGCCAGCAGTGATAGACCGGGACTAGTCCCCGAGCAGTACTTC
15 NA TRBJ1-4 TRBV2 NA CASSAVGATNEKLFF TGTGCCAGCAGTGCCGTGGGAGCAACTAATGAAAAACTGTTTTTT
15 NA TRBJ2-7 TRBV4-1 TRBD1 CASSQGDSRPYEQYF TGCGCCAGCAGCCAAGGGGACAGCCGACCCTACGAGCAGTACTTC